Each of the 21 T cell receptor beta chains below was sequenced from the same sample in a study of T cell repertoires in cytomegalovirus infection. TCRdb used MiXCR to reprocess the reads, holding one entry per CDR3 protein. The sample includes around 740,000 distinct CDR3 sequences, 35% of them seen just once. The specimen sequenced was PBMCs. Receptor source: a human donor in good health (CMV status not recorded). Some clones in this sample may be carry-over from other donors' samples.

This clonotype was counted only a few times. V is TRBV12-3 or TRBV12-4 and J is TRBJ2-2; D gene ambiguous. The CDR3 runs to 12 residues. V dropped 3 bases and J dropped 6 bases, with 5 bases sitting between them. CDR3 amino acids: CASSFWAGELFF. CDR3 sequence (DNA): TGTGCCAGCAGTTTCTGGGCCGGGGAGCTGTTTTTT.

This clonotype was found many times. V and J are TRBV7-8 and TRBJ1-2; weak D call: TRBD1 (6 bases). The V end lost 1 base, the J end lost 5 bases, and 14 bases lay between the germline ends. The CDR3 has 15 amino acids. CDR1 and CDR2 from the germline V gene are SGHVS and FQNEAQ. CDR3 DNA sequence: TGTGCCAGCAGCTTAGAAGAACGGACAGAGTATGGCTACACCTTC. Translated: CASSLEERTEYGYTF.

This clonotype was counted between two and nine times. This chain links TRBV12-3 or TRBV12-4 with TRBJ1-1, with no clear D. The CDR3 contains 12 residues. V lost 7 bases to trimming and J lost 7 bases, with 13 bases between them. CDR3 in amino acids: CASTLPYGEAFF. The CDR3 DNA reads TGTGCCAGCACCCTCCCCTATGGTGAAGCTTTCTTT.

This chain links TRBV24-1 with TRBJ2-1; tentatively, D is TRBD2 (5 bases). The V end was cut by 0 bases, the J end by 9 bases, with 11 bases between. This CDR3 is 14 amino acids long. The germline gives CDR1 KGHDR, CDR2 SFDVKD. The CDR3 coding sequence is TGTGCCACCAGTGATTTGATCGTAGGGAGTGAGCAGTTCTTC. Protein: CATSDLIVGSEQFF.

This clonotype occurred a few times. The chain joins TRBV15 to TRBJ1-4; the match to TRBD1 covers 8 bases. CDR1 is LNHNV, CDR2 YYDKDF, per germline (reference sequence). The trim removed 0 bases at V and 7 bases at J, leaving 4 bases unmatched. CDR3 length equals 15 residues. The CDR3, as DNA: TGTGCCACCAGCAGAGATGGTACAGGGGGTGAAAAACTGTTTTTT. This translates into CATSRDGTGGEKLFF.

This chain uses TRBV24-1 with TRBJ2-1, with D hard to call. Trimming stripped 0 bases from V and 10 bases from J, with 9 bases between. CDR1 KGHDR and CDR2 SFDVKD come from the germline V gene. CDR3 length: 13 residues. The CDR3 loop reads CATSDLFKGEQFF. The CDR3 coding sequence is TGTGCCACCAGTGATTTGTTCAAGGGCGAGCAGTTCTTC.

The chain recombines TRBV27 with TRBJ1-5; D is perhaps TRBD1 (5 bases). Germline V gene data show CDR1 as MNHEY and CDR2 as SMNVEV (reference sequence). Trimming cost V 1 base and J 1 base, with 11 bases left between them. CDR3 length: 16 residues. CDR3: CASSLWGEGSNQPQHF. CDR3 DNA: TGTGCCAGCAGTTTATGGGGGGAGGGCAGCAATCAGCCCCAGCATTTT.

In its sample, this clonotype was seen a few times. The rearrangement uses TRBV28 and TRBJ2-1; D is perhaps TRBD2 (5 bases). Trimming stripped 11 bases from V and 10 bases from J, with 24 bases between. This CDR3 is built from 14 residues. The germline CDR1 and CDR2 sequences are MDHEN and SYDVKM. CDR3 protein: CAATSGSNSDEQFF. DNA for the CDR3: TGTGCCGCCACCTCGGGGAGTAATTCCGACGAGCAGTTCTTC.

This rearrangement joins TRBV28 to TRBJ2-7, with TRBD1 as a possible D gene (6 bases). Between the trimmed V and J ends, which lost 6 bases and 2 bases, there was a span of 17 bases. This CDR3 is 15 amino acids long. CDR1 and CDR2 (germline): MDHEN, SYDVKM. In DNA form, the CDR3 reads TGTGCCAGCAGCAGGACGACCGGGACAACCTACGAGCAGTACTTC. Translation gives CASSRTTGTTYEQYF.

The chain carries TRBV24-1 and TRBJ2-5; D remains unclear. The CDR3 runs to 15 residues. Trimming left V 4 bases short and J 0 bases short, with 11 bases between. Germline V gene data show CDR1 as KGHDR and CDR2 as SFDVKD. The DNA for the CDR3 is TGTGCCACCAGTGACCCACGCCGGCACCAAGAGACCCAGTACTTC. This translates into CATSDPRRHQETQYF.

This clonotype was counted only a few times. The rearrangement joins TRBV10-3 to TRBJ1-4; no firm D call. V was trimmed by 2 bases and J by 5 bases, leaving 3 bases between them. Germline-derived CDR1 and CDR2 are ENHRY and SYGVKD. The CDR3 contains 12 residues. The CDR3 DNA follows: TGTGCCATCAGTGAGGTCAATGAAAAACTGTTTTTT. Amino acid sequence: CAISEVNEKLFF.

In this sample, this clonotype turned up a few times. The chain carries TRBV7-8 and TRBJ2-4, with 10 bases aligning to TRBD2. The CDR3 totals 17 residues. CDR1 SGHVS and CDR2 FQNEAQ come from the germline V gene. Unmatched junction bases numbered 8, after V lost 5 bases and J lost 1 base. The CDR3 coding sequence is TGTGCCAGCAGCCCATCAGCGGGGGGGCCGGCCAAAAACATTCAGTACTTC. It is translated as CASSPSAGGPAKNIQYF.

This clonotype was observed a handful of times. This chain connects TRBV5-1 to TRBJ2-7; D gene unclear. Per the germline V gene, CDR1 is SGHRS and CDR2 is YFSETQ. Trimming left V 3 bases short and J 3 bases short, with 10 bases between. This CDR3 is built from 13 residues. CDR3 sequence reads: CASSSRVNYEQYF. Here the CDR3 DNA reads TGCGCCAGCAGCTCCCGGGTCAACTACGAGCAGTACTTC.

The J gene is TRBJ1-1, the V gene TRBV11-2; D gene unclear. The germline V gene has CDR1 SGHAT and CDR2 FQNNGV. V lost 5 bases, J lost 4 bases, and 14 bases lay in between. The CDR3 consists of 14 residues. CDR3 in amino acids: CASSPPYFATEAFF. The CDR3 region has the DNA TGTGCCAGCAGCCCCCCTTATTTCGCCACTGAAGCTTTCTTT.

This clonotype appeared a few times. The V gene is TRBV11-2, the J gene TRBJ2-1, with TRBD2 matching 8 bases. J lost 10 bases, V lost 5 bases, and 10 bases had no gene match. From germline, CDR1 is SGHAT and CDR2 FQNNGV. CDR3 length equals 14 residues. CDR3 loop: CASSKGAGEAEQFF. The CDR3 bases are TGTGCCAGCAGCAAGGGAGCGGGAGAAGCCGAGCAGTTCTTC.

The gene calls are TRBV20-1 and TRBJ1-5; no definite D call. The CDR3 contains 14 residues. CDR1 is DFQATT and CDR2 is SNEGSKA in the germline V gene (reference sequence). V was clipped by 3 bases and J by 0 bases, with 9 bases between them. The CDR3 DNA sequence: TGCAGTGCTAGTAGACGGTATAGCAATCAGCCCCAGCATTTT. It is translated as CSASRRYSNQPQHF.

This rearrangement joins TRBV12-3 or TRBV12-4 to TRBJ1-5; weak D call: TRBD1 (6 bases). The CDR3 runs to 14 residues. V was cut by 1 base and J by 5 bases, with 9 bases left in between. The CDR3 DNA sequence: TGTGCCAGCAGTTTAGTGTCAGGGGATCAGCCCCAGCATTTT. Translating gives CASSLVSGDQPQHF.

The CDR3: CASSFEQTGGETQYF. The DNA for the CDR3 is TGTGCCAGCAGTTTCGAACAGACAGGGGGTGAGACCCAGTACTTC. The gene calls are TRBV12-3 or TRBV12-4 and TRBJ2-5; 9 nucleotides align to TRBD1. The CDR3 is made up of 15 amino acids. V lost 3 bases and J lost 5; bases outside the gene matches: 7.

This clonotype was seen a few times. The CDR3 is CASSLGRAGQSNSPLHF. Written as DNA, the CDR3 is TGTGCCAGCAGCTTAGGGCGCGCCGGACAGTCTAATTCACCCCTCCACTTT. The rearrangement joins TRBV7-6 to TRBJ1-6; D is perhaps TRBD1 (6 bases). Trimming took 1 base from V and 6 from J, leaving 16 bases between them. The CDR3 runs to 17 residues. Per germline, CDR1 SGHVS and CDR2 FNYEAQ.

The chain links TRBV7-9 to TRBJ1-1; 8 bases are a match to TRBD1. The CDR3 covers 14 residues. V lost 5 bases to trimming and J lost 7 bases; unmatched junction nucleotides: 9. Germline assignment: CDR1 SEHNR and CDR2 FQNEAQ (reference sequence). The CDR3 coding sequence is TGTGCCAGCAGCGTCGCACAGGGGGGGTTTGAAGCTTTCTTT. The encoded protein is CASSVAQGGFEAFF.

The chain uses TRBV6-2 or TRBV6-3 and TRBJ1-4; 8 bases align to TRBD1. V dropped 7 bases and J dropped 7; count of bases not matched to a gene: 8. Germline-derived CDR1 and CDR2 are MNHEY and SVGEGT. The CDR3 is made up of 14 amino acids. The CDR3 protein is CASKIDRGGEKLFF. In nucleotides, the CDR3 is TGTGCCAGCAAAATCGACAGGGGCGGTGAAAAACTGTTTTTT.